This is a list of T cell receptor beta chains from one sample in a study of tumor and adjacent non-tumor tissue in lung cancer. TCRdb reprocessed the multiplex PCR reads with MiXCR, giving one entry per CDR3 protein. The data contain tens of thousands of distinct CDR3 sequences, more than 70% of them singletons. Sequenced: lung tumor tissue. The origin of the receptors is a man aged 55 to 70 with non-small cell lung cancer. Both conserved end residues are part of each CDR3. Each record gives: J gene, V gene, clone size, D gene, CDR3 protein, CDR3 DNA. D genes are given only for firm matches. A row's size may be missing; if present it is once, few, many or a size class.

TRBJ1-2 TRBV20-1 many TRBD1 CSAPGTVGGYGYTF TGCAGTGCTCCCGGGACAGTAGGCGGCTATGGCTACACCTTC
TRBJ2-1 TRBV11-1 - - CASSPDGGSYKEQFF TGTGCCAGCAGCCCCGACGGGGGCTCCTACAAAGAGCAGTTCTTC
TRBJ1-5 TRBV6-6 - - CASSYSKSPAQNQPQHF TGTGCCAGCAGTTACTCTAAGTCTCCGGCCCAAAATCAGCCACAGCATTTT
TRBJ2-3 TRBV2 - - CASSGESGVDTQYF TGTGCCAGCAGTGGAGAGAGTGGTGTAGATACGCAGTATTTT
TRBJ2-1 TRBV6-5 - - CAGSYGVLDVQFF TGTGCCGGCAGTTACGGGGTCTTGGATGTGCAGTTCTTC
TRBJ1-4 TRBV28 - - CASTNSGQGEEKLFF TGTGCCAGCACCAACTCGGGACAAGGGGAAGAAAAACTGTTTTTT
TRBJ2-5 TRBV11-3 - TRBD2 CHSSPSGAGETQYF TGTCACAGCAGCCCTAGCGGGGCTGGGGAGACCCAGTACTTC
TRBJ2-7 TRBV11-2 - - CASSHRLTKKSYEQYF TGTGCCAGCAGCCACAGGCTGACGAAAAAGAGCTACGAGCAGTACTTC
TRBJ2-7 TRBV11-2 many TRBD2 CASSSGLAGYYEQYF TGTGCCAGCAGCTCGGGACTAGCGGGTTACTACGAGCAGTACTTC
TRBJ1-5 TRBV29-1 few - CSAGGDTQHF TGCAGCGCTGGGGGAGATACGCAGCATTTT
TRBJ2-7 TRBV24-1 few - CATSDLQRGLGLSSYEQYF TGTGCCACCAGTGATTTGCAAAGGGGATTAGGGCTCTCCTCCTACGAGCAGTACTTC
TRBJ2-5 TRBV11-1 few - CASSKVTYHETQYF TGTGCCAGCAGTAAAGTCACGTACCATGAGACCCAGTACTTC
TRBJ1-1 TRBV5-5 - - CVSSLQGHIEAFF TGTGTCAGCAGCTTACAGGGACACATTGAAGCTTTCTTT
TRBJ2-7 TRBV12-3/TRBV12-4 - - CAGSLTRGEQYF TGTGCCGGCAGTTTGACAAGGGGCGAGCAGTACTTC
TRBJ1-1 TRBV29-1 - - CSVRHRWGMNNEAFF TGCAGCGTAAGACATAGATGGGGAATGAACAATGAAGCTTTCTTT
TRBJ1-5 TRBV28 - - CVSSLWEGIVTDTQHF TGTGTCAGCAGTTTATGGGAGGGGATTGTTACAGATACGCAGCATTTT
TRBJ1-1 TRBV29-1 - - CSVEVAGFREAFF TGCAGCGTTGAGGTCGCCGGGTTTCGTGAAGCTTTCTTT
TRBJ1-2 TRBV2 many - CASSVQGNDYTF TGTGCCAGCAGTGTACAGGGTAATGACTACACCTTC
TRBJ2-6 TRBV6-5 - - CASSRGESGLLSGANILTF TGTGCCAGCAGTCGGGGAGAATCCGGTCTTCTTTCTGGGGCCAACATCTTGACTTTC
TRBJ2-4 TRBV10-1 - - CARSDTAGDIQYF TGCGCCAGGAGTGATACGGCTGGGGACATTCAGTACTTC
TRBJ2-1 TRBV20-1 - - CSTRDRVGSGENYNEQFF TGCAGTACTAGAGATCGCGTGGGTAGCGGAGAAAATTACAATGAGCAGTTCTTC
TRBJ2-5 TRBV29-1 - - CSSSYSYHQETQYF TGCAGCTCCTCGTACAGCTACCACCAAGAGACCCAGTACTTC
TRBJ1-3 TRBV6-1 medium-sized - CAAYRSGREYSGNTIYF TGTGCCGCCTACCGGTCGGGCAGGGAATACTCTGGAAACACCATATATTTT
TRBJ2-1 TRBV20-1 - TRBD2 CSARKTSGRRDEQFF TGCAGTGCTAGAAAGACTAGCGGACGAAGGGATGAGCAGTTCTTC
TRBJ2-3 TRBV20-1 medium-sized TRBD2 CSGVRGDFHADTQYF TGCAGTGGTGTACGGGGGGACTTTCACGCAGATACGCAGTATTTT
TRBJ1-1 TRBV29-1 - - CSALAWGETEAFF TGCAGCGCCTTGGCATGGGGGGAAACTGAAGCTTTCTTT